Shown below are 5 T cell receptor beta chains from a single sample sequenced in a study of neurological immune-mediated disorders (dated by TCRdb to the late 2010s). Library preparation employed 5' RACE. Sequencing took place on an Illumina HiSeq 2500. TCRdb took the public reads, trimmed them with fastp at Q25, ran MiXCR for clone calling and kept in-frame beta chains. For every CDR3 protein sequence, its rows merge into one entry that carries the most common genes and DNA. The sample table contains tens of thousands of distinct CDR3 sequences; only one count was recorded for about 2.5% of them. The ten biggest clones cover around 3% of the sample. The sample was PBMCs. Every receptor here comes from a man aged 45-65 years with multiple sclerosis.

The chain joins TRBV29-1 to TRBJ2-1; D is undetermined. CDR1 and CDR2 from the germline V gene are SQVTM and ANQGSEA. The CDR3 has 13 amino acids. Trimming left V 7 bases short and J 9 bases short, with 19 bases between. CDR3 protein: CSDGRKGPGEQFF. In nucleotides, the CDR3 is TGCAGCGACGGCCGGAAGGGTCCAGGTGAGCAGTTCTTC.

The rearrangement joins TRBV10-1 to TRBJ1-2, with unresolved D. CDR1 is WNHNN, CDR2 SYGVQD, per germline (reference sequence). The CDR3 loop spans 13 amino acids. Trimming took off 0 bases at V and 7 bases at J, with 9 bases between the two ends. CDR3 DNA sequence: TGCGCCAGCAGTGAGTCAGGAAACGGTGGCTACACCTTC. This codes for CASSESGNGGYTF.

Comment on this clonotype: This may stem from a read error, because a much larger clone lies one nucleotide away. The V call is TRBV6-2 or TRBV6-3, the J call TRBJ2-7; 9 positions agree with TRBD1. In germline, CDR1 is MNHEY, CDR2 SVGEGT. The CDR3 runs 15 residues. CDR3 DNA: TGTGTCAGCAGTTACACCGGGACAGGGAACTACGAGCAGTACTTC. As protein: CVSSYTGTGNYEQYF.

This clonotype was recorded at least ten times. The V gene is TRBV6-5, the J gene TRBJ1-5; 7 nucleotides match TRBD1. CDR3 length: 15 amino acids. V gave up 6 bases and J gave up 0 bases; unmatched junction bases: 5. Germline V gene data show CDR1 as MNHEY and CDR2 as SVGAGI. DNA of the CDR3: TGTGCCAGCAGCGGGGACAGCAATAGCAATCAGCCCCAGCATTTT. Translated, it gives CASSGDSNSNQPQHF.

There are many counts of this clonotype. V is TRBV9 and J is TRBJ1-2; 7 bases are a match to TRBD1. The V gene end was trimmed by 3 bases and the J gene end by 4 bases; junction bases not matched to a gene: 6. The CDR3 sequence is 14 residues long. CDR1 and CDR2 from the germline V gene are SGDLS and YYNGEE. The CDR3 bases are TGTGCCAGCAGCGGGTCGGGACAGCTCTATGGCTACACCTTC. Translated: CASSGSGQLYGYTF.